This TCR beta chain was sequenced for a study of blood T cells in healthy people across ages. Germline V gene data show CDR1 as SEHNR and CDR2 as FQNEAQ (reference sequence). The CDR3 has 13 amino acids. Germline trimming cut 5 bases from V and 4 bases from J; bases unmatched to any gene: 3. Sample-barcoded 5' priming and a J-beta primer mix drove a second PCR of roughly 6 to 12 cycles. One entry per CDR3 protein, called by TCRdb with MiXCR from the 5' RACE reads. The sample lists 450,000 to 650,000 distinct CDR3 sequences, less than 25% seen once, with under 9% in the top ten. The same sample was also studied in work on T cells of mothers and their children.

Sequencing input: blood. The origin of this receptor is a boy aged 5-17 years in good health. The J gene is TRBJ1-2, the V gene TRBV7-9; 8 bases match TRBD1. CDR3 residues: CASSTTGAYGYTF. The CDR3 coding sequence is TGTGCCAGCAGCACGACAGGGGCCTATGGCTACACCTTC. The complete variable domain, with remaining parts taken from reference TRBV7-9 and TRBJ1-2, reads DTGVSQNPRHKITKRGQNVTFRCDPISEHNRLYWYRQTLGQGPEFLTYFQNEAQLEKSRLLSDRFSAERPKGSFSTLEIQRTEQGDSAMYLCASSTTGAYGYTFGSGTRLTVV.